The 15 T cell receptor beta chains below all came from one sample that was sequenced in a study of PD-1 blockade in classical Hodgkin lymphoma. After autologous stem cell transplantation all patients relapsed, and prior brentuximab vedotin exposure differed between cohorts. Data came from immunoSEQ multiplex PCR; TCRdb stores just in-frame clones and leaves some out. The table shows some 24,000 clones, with approximately 80% occurring only once. Material: peripheral blood mononuclear cells (PBMCs), obtained at baseline. The origin of the receptors is a human donor with classical Hodgkin lymphoma.

This chain links TRBV10-3 with TRBJ2-5, with a weak D call TRBD2 (5 bases). Looked up from germline, CDR1 is ENHRY and CDR2 is SYGVKD. The CDR3 has 12 amino acids. V lost 5 bases and J lost 3, with 7 bases in between. This CDR3 reads CAISRGEETQYF. CDR3 coding DNA: TGTGCCATCAGTCGGGGTGAAGAGACCCAGTACTTC.

As for this clone: The junction does not match germline at one end; this may be a read error. The chain joins TRBV7-7 to TRBJ2-7; D is undetermined. Germline CDR1 and CDR2: SSHAT and FNYEAQ (reference sequence). CDR3 length equals 13 residues. This CDR3 is CASSLTTQYEQYF. The CDR3 coding sequence is TGTGCTAGCAGCTTAACAACCCAGTACGAGCAGTACTTC.

V usage is TRBV6-5 and J usage is TRBJ2-2, with D perhaps matching TRBD2 (6 bases). The CDR3 is 12 amino acids. Germline CDR1 and CDR2: MNHEY and SVGAGI. The CDR3 is CPPWRGTGELFF. As DNA, the CDR3 is TGTCCCCCTTGGCGGGGCACCGGGGAGCTGTTTTTT.

The gene calls are TRBV5-4 and TRBJ2-7; perhaps D is TRBD1 or TRBD2 (5 bases each). Trimming removed 3 bases at V and 1 base at J, with 8 bases between. Looked up from germline, CDR1 is SGHNT and CDR2 is YYREEE (reference sequence). This CDR3 region has 13 residues. The CDR3 loop reads CASSWDRSYEQYF. As DNA, the CDR3 is TGTGCCAGCAGCTGGGACCGGTCCTACGAGCAGTACTTC. The full variable domain, its missing parts supplied by reference TRBV5-4 and TRBJ2-7, is ETGVTQSPTHLIKTRGQQVTLRCSSQSGHNTVSWYQQALGQGPQFIFQYYREEENGRGNFPPRFSGLQFPNYSSELNVNALELDDSALYLCASSWDRSYEQYFGPGTRLTVT.

The chain combines TRBV6-5 with TRBJ2-7; D may be TRBD2 (5 bases). CDR3 length: 13 amino acids. Germline CDR1 and CDR2: MNHEY and SVGAGI. Between the trimmed V and J ends, which lost 2 bases and 4 bases, there was a span of 9 bases. The CDR3: CASSYGERYEQYF. The CDR3 DNA follows: TGTGCCAGCAGTTACGGGGAGCGGTACGAGCAGTACTTC.

A single count supports this clone. This chain connects TRBV5-5 to TRBJ2-7, with no clear D. The V gene's germline CDR1 is SGHKS and CDR2 YYEKEE (reference sequence). This CDR3 comprises 16 residues. V lost 1 base to trimming and J lost 3 bases, with 17 bases between them. CDR3 nucleotides: TGTGCCAGCAGCTTGAGACCCGGTGAGGTCTACTACGAGCAGTACTTC. This translates into CASSLRPGEVYYEQYF. Full variable domain (rest looked up from reference TRBV5-5 and TRBJ2-7): DAGVTQSPTHLIKTRGQQVTLRCSPISGHKSVSWYQQVLGQGPQFIFQYYEKEERGRGNFPDRFSARQFPNYSSELNVNALLLGDSALYLCASSLRPGEVYYEQYFGPGTRLTVT.

The rearrangement uses TRBV29-1 and TRBJ2-7, with 7 nucleotides matching TRBD2. Germline values: CDR1 SQVTM, CDR2 ANQGSEA. This CDR3 has 13 residues. The V and J ends lost 7 bases and 3 bases, in that order; junction bases with no gene match: 9. In nucleotides, the CDR3 is TGCAGCGCCTCCGGGGGGTCAGGCTACGAGCAGTACTTC. Translating gives CSASGGSGYEQYF.

The V gene is TRBV19, the J gene TRBJ1-6; 9 nucleotides agree with TRBD1. Unmatched junction bases numbered 6, after V lost 2 bases and J lost 7 bases. CDR1 and CDR2 (germline): LNHDA, SQIVND (reference sequence). This CDR3 contains 16 residues. In DNA, the CDR3 is TGTGCCAGTAGTATAATGACAGGGGGAAGGAATTCACCCCTCCACTTT. Encoded protein: CASSIMTGGRNSPLHF.

The chain employs TRBV7-6 and TRBJ2-3; the match to TRBD2 covers 10 bases. V trimming: 0 bases; J trimming: 0 bases; junction bases outside the gene matches: 3. The germline CDR1 and CDR2 sequences are SGHVS and FNYEAQ. This CDR3 comprises 17 residues. The CDR3 protein is CASSLAQAGGSTDTQYF. The CDR3 coding sequence is TGTGCCAGCAGCTTAGCCCAAGCGGGGGGGAGCACAGATACGCAGTATTTT.

V gene TRBV27 combines with J gene TRBJ1-2; D gene uncertain. Germline V gives CDR1 MNHEY, CDR2 SMNVEV (reference sequence). V was clipped by 2 bases and J by 6 bases, with 10 bases between them. The CDR3 totals 13 residues. The CDR3 coding sequence is TGTGCCAGCAGTTTAAGTTGGGCGAATGGCTACACCTTC. Translated, it gives CASSLSWANGYTF.

This clone was counted once. The chain employs TRBV7-2 and TRBJ1-4, with 7 bases that match TRBD1. With V trimmed by 2 bases and J by 7 bases, 10 bases remained unmatched. This CDR3 is 16 amino acids long. Germline V gives CDR1 SGHTA, CDR2 FQGNSA. The CDR3 loop is CASSLIPGGWGEKLFF. CDR3 nucleotides: TGTGCCAGCAGCTTAATACCAGGGGGATGGGGTGAAAAACTGTTTTTT.

This clone has a single count. V gene TRBV5-1 combines with J gene TRBJ2-2; 9 bases line up with TRBD2. Germline lookup yields CDR1 SGHRS and CDR2 YFSETQ. There are 16 residues in the CDR3. V lost 0 bases and J lost 4; bases outside the gene matches: 4. This CDR3 reads CASSLGVAGATGELFF. The DNA for the CDR3 is TGCGCCAGCAGCTTGGGGGTAGCGGGGGCCACCGGGGAGCTGTTTTTT.

This clone was seen just once. The chain is built from TRBV6-4 and TRBJ1-4; TRBD1 is a possible D gene (6 bases). This CDR3 contains 19 residues. Germline lookup yields CDR1 MRHNA and CDR2 SNTAGT. Trimming shortened V by 0 bases and J by 7 bases, and 24 bases separated the two germline ends. This chain's CDR3 is CASSDSNFRGRTTLEKLFF. The CDR3 bases are TGTGCCAGCAGTGACTCGAACTTCAGGGGCCGAACTACTCTTGAAAAACTGTTTTTT.

The chain links TRBV9 to TRBJ2-5; D not resolved. Germline CDR1 SGDLS, CDR2 YYNGEE. The CDR3 loop spans 14 amino acids. V was cut by 4 bases and J by 4 bases, with 14 bases left in between. The CDR3 DNA sequence: TGTGCCAGCAGCTCCGGGCCATCCGGAGAGACCCAGTACTTC. It yields the protein CASSSGPSGETQYF.

J is TRBJ1-1 and V is TRBV5-6; weak D call: TRBD1 (5 bases). This CDR3 is built from 11 residues. Trimming removed 3 bases at V and 7 bases at J, with 7 bases between. Looked up from germline, CDR1 is SGHDT and CDR2 is YYEEEE. The CDR3 protein is CASSSQVEAFF. CDR3 nucleotides: TGTGCCAGCAGCTCACAGGTTGAAGCTTTCTTT.